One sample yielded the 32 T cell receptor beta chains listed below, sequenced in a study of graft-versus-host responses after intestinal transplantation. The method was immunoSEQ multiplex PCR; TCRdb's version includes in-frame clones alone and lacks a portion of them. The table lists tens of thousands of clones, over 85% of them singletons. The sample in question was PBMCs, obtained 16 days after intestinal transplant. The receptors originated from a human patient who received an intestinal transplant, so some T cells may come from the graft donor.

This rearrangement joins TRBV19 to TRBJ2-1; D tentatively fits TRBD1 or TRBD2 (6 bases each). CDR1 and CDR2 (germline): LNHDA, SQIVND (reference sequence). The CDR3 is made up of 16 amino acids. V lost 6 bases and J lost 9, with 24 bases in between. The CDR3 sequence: CASRTAFAVGGPEQFF. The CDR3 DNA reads TGTGCCAGTAGGACGGCCTTTGCTGTTGGGGGGCCTGAGCAGTTCTTC.

CDR3 sequence reads: CASSRTGVGSNQPQHF. The CDR3 bases are TGCGCCAGCAGCCGAACAGGGGTGGGTTCCAATCAGCCCCAGCATTTT. The gene calls are TRBV4-3 and TRBJ1-5, with 7 bases aligning to TRBD1. The junction had 9 bases not matched to a gene; V was cut back by 4 bases and J by 3 bases. CDR1 is LGHNA and CDR2 is YSLEER in the germline V gene. CDR3 length equals 16 residues.

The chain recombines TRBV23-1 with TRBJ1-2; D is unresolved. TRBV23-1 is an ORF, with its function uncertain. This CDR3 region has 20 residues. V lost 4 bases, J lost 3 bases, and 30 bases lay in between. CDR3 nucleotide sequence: TGCGCCAGCAGTCCCATAGCCCAACTGAAAAGGGATATACCACACTATGGCTACACCTTC. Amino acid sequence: CASSPIAQLKRDIPHYGYTF.

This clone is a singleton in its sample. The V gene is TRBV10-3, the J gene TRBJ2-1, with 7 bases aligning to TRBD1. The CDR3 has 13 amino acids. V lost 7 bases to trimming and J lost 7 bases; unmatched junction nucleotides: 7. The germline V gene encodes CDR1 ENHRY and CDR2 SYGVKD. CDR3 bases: TGTGCCATCAACTTCGACAGGGCGAATGAGCAGTTCTTC. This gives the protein CAINFDRANEQFF.

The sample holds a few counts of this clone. CDR3 bases: TGTGCCAGCAGTGCCTCAGGTTCAACTAATGAAAAACTGTTTTTT. Amino acid sequence: CASSASGSTNEKLFF. The V gene is TRBV6-1, the J gene TRBJ1-4; D unclear. Germline V gives CDR1 MNHNS, CDR2 SASEGT. The V and J ends lost 4 bases and 0 bases respectively, with 9 bases between them. There are 15 residues in the CDR3.

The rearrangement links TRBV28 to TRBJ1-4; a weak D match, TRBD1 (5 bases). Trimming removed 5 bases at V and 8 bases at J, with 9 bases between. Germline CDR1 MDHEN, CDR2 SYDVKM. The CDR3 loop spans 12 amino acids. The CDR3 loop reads CASSANREKLFF. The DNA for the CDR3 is TGTGCCAGCAGTGCGAACAGGGAAAAACTGTTTTTT.

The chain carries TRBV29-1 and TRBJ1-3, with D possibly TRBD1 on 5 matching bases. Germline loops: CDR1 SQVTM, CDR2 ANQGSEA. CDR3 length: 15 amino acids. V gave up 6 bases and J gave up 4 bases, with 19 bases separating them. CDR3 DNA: TGCAGCGTCATCCTAAAAGGGACTATAGGAAACACCATATATTTT. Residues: CSVILKGTIGNTIYF.

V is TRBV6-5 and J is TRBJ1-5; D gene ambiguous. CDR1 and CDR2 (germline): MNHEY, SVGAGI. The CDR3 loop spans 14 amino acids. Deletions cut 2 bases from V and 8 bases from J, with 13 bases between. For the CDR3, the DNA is TGTGCCAGCAGTTACAAAAGGGTTATGGAGCCCCAGCATTTT. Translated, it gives CASSYKRVMEPQHF.

CDR3 residues: CASSPGTGAYNEQFF. As DNA, the CDR3 is TGTGCCAGCAGCCCCGGGACAGGGGCCTACAATGAGCAGTTCTTC. The rearrangement uses TRBV7-7 and TRBJ2-1, with TRBD1 matching over 10 bases. Germline values: CDR1 SSHAT, CDR2 FNYEAQ (reference sequence). The CDR3 runs 15 residues. V gave up 5 bases and J gave up 2 bases; unmatched junction bases: 3. Based on the CDR3 plus reference TRBV7-7 and TRBJ2-1, the full variable domain is GAGVSQSPRYKVTKRGQDVTLRCDPISSHATLYWYQQALGQGPEFLTYFNYEAQPDKSGLPSDRFSAERPEGSISTLTIQRTEQRDSAMYRCASSPGTGAYNEQFFGPGTRLTVL.

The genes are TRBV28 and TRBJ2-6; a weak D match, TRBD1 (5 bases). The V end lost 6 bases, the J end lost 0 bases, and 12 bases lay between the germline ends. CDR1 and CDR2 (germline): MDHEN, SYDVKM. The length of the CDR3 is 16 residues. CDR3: CASRGDSFSGANVLTF. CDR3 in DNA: TGTGCCAGCAGAGGAGACAGTTTCTCTGGGGCCAACGTCCTGACTTTC.

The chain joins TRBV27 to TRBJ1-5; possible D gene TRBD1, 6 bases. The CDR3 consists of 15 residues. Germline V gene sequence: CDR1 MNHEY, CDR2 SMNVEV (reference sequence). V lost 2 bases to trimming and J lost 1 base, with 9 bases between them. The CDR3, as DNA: TGTGCCAGCAGTTTAAGAGGGGGGAGCAATCAGCCCCAGCATTTT. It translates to CASSLRGGSNQPQHF.

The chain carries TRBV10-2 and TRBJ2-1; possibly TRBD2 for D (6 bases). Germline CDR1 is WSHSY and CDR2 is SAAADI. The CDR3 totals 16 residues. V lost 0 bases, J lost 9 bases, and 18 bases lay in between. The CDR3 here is CASSESGGLRRGEQFF. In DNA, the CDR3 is TGCGCCAGCAGTGAGTCGGGGGGACTCCGGAGGGGTGAGCAGTTCTTC.

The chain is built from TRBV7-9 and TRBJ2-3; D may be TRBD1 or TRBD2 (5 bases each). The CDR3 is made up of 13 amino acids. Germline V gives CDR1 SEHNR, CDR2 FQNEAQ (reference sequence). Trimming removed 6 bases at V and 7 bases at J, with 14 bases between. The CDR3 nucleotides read TGTGCCAGCAGGAAGACAGACGGGAATACGCAGTATTTT. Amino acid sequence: CASRKTDGNTQYF. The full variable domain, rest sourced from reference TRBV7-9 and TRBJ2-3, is DTGVSQNPRHKITKRGQNVTFRCDPISEHNRLYWYRQTLGQGPEFLTYFQNEAQLEKSRLLSDRFSAERPKGSFSTLEIQRTEQGDSAMYLCASRKTDGNTQYFGPGTRLTVL.

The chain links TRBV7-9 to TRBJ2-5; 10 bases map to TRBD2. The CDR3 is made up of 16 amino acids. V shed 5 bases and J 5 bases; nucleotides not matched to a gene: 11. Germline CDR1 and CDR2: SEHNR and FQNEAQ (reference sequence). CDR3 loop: CASSPFKREGRETQYF. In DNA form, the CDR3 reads TGTGCCAGCAGCCCGTTTAAGCGGGAGGGCCGGGAGACCCAGTACTTC.

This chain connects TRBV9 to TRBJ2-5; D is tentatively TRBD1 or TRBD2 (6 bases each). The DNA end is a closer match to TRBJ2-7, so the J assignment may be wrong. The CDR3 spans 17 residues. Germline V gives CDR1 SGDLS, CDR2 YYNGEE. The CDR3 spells CASSPGRGGPFTYEQYF. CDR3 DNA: TGTGCCAGCAGCCCGGGGAGAGGGGGGCCTTTTACCTACGAGCAGTACTTC.

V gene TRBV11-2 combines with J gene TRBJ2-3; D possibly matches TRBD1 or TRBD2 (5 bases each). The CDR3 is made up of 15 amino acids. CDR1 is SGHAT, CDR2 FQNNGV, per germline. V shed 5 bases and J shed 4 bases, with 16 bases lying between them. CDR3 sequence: CASSPGTSFSDTQYF. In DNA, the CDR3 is TGTGCCAGCAGCCCCGGGACCTCCTTTTCAGATACGCAGTATTTT.

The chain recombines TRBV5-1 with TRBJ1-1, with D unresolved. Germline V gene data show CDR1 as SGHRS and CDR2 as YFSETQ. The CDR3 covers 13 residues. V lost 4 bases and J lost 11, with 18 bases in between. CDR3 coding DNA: TGCGCCAGCAGCCGACATCTCGGGCTAGGGGCTTTCTTT. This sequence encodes CASSRHLGLGAFF.

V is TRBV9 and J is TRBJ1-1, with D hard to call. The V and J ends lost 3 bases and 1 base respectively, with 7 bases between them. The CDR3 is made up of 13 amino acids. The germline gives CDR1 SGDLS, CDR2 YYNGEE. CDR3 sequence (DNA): TGTGCCAGCAGCGGTGGAAGGAACACTGAAGCTTTCTTT. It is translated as CASSGGRNTEAFF.

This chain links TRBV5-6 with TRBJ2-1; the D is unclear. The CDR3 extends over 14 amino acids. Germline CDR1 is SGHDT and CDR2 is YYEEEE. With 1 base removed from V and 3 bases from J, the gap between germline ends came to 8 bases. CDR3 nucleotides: TGTGCCAGCAGCTTGTATGACCTCTACAATGAGCAGTTCTTC. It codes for CASSLYDLYNEQFF.

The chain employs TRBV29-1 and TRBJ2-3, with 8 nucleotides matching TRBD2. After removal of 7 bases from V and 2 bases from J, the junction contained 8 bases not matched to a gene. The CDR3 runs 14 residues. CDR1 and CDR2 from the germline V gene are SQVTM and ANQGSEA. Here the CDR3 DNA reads TGCAGCGCTCCCGGGGGGGGCATCACAGATACGCAGTATTTT. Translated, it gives CSAPGGGITDTQYF.

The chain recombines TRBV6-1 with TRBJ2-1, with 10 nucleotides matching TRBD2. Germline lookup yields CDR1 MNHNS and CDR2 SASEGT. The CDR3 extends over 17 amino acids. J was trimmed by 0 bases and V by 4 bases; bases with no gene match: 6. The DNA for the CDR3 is TGTGCCAGCAGTGGGACCCCTAGCGGGAGCTCCTACAATGAGCAGTTCTTC. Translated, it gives CASSGTPSGSSYNEQFF.

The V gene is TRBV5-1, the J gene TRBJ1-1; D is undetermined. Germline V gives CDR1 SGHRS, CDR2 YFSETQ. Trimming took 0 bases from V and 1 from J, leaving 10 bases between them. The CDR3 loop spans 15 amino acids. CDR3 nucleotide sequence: TGCGCCAGCAGCTTGGAATTTTCGGGGAACACTGAAGCTTTCTTT. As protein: CASSLEFSGNTEAFF. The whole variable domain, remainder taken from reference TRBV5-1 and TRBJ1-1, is KAGVTQTPRYLIKTRGQQVTLSCSPISGHRSVSWYQQTPGQGLQFLFEYFSETQRNKGNFPGRFSGRQFSNSRSEMNVSTLELGDSALYLCASSLEFSGNTEAFFGQGTRLTVV.

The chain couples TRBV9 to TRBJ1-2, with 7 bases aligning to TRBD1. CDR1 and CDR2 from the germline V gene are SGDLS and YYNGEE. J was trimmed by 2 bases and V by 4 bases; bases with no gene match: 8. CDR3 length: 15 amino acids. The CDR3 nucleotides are TGTGCCAGCAGCACCTCGGGACAGATAAACTATGGCTACACCTTC. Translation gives CASSTSGQINYGYTF.

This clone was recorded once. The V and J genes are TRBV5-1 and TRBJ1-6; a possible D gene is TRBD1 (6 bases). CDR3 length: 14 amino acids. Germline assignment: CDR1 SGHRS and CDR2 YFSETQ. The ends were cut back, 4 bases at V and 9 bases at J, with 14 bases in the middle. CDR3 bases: TGCGCCAGCAGCGAGTCACGGGGGGCTTCACCCCTCCACTTT. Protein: CASSESRGASPLHF.

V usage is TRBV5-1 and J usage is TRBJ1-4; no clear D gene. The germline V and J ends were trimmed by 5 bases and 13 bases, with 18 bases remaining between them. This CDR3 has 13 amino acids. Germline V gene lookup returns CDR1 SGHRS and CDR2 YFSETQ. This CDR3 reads CASSDRYRSGLFF. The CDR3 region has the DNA TGCGCCAGCAGTGACCGGTATAGGAGCGGACTGTTTTTT.

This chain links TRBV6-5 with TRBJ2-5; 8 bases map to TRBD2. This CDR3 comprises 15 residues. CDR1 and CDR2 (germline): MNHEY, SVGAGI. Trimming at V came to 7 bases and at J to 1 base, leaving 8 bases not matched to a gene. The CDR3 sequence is CASNAGGGFQETQYF. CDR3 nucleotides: TGTGCCAGCAACGCCGGGGGGGGCTTCCAAGAGACCCAGTACTTC.

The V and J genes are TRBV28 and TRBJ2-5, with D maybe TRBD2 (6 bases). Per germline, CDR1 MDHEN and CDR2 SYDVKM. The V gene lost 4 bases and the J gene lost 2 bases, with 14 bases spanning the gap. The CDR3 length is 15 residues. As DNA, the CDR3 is TGTGCCAGCAGTTCCGTGGGTAGCGGACAAGAGACCCAGTACTTC. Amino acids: CASSSVGSGQETQYF.

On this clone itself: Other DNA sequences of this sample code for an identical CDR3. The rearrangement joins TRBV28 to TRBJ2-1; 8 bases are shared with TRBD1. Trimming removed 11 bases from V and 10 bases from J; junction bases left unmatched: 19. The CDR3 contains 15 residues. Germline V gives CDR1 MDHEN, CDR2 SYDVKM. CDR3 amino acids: CAPIRGRGFDNEQFF. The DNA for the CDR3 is TGTGCCCCGATCAGGGGGCGCGGTTTTGATAACGAGCAGTTCTTC. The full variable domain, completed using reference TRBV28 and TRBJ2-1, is DVKVTQSSRYLVKRTGEKVFLECVQDMDHENMFWYRQDPGLGLRLIYFSYDVKMKEKGDIPEGYSVSREKKERFSLILESASTNQTSMYLCAPIRGRGFDNEQFFGPGTRLTVL.

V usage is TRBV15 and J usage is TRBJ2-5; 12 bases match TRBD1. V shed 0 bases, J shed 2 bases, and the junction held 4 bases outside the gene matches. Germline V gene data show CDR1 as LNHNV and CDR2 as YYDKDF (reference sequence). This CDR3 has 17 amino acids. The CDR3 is CATSRDGTGGGQETQYF. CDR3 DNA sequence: TGTGCCACCAGCAGAGATGGGACAGGGGGCGGTCAAGAGACCCAGTACTTC.

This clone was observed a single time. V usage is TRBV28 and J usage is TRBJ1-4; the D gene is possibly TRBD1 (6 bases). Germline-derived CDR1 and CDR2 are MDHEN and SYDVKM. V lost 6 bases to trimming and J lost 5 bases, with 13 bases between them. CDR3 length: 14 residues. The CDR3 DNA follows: TGTGCCAGCAGAAGACAGGTGGGGAATGAAAAACTGTTTTTT. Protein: CASRRQVGNEKLFF.

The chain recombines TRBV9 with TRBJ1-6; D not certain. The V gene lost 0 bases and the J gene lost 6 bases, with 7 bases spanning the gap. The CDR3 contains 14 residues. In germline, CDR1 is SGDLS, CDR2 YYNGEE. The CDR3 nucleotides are TGTGCCAGCAGCGTAGGCAGCCTTAATTCACCCCTCCACTTT. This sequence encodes CASSVGSLNSPLHF. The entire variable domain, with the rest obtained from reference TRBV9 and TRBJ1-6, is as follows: DSGVTQTPKHLITATGQRVTLRCSPRSGDLSVYWYQQSLDQGLQFLIQYYNGEERAKGNILERFSAQQFPDLHSELNLSSLELGDSALYFCASSVGSLNSPLHFGNGTRLTVT.

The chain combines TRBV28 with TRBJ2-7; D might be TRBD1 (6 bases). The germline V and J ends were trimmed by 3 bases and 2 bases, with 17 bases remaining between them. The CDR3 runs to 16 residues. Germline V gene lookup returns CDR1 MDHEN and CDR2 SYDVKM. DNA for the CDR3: TGTGCCAGCAGTTTGCAAACTCCGGGACAAACCTACGAGCAGTACTTC. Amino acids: CASSLQTPGQTYEQYF.